This T cell receptor (beta chain) comes out of a study of blood T cell repertoires in COVID-19. Overall study context: The origin of the acute and convalescent COVID-19 samples was the United States, Italy and Spain. Nucleic acid was either cDNA or gDNA, and it came from T cells, B-cell-depleted T cells, or PBMCs.

In the source study's methods: Scientists estimated how many nucleated cells there were by amplifying reference gene primers. The table came from immunoSEQ multiplex PCR; TCRdb's copy has only in-frame clones and leaves some out. V and J calls plus clone size are reproduced from that table; the DNA served to infer D and trimming. This repertoire shows 75,000 to 85,000 clones, 86% found once; its top ten account for around 17%. The V segment lost 4 bases and the J segment 5 bases; nucleotides outside the gene matches: 7. Germline loops: CDR1 SGDLS, CDR2 YYNGEE. This CDR3 spans 14 amino acids. The clonotype comes from a human donor in a cohort sampled during active COVID-19. The V gene is TRBV9, the J gene TRBJ2-5; 8 bases fit TRBD1. What was sequenced was peripheral blood. The CDR3 coding sequence is TGTGCCAGCAGCTCACGGACAGGGTTGGAGACCCAGTACTTC. Amino acids: CASSSRTGLETQYF. The full variable domain, in which reference TRBV9 and TRBJ2-5 provide the parts outside the CDR3, is DSGVTQTPKHLITATGQRVTLRCSPRSGDLSVYWYQQSLDQGLQFLIQYYNGEERAKGNILERFSAQQFPDLHSELNLSSLELGDSALYFCASSSRTGLETQYFGPGTRLLVL.